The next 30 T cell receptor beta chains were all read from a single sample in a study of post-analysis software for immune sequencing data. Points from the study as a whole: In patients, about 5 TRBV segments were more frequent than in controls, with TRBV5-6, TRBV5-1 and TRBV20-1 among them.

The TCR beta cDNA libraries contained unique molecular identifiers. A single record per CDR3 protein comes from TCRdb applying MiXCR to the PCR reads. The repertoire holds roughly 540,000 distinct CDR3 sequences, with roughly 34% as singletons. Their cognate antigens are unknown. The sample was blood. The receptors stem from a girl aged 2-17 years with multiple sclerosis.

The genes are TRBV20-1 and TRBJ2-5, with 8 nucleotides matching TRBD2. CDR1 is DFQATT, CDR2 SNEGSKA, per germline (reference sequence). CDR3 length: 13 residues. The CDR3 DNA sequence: TGCAGCGCGCTCACGGGGGGGGAAGAGACCCAGTACTTC. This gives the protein CSALTGGEETQYF.

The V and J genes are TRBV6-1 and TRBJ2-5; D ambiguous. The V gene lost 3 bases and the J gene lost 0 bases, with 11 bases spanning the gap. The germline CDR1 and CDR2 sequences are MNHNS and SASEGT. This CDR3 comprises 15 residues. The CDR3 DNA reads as TGTGCCAGCAGTGAGTCCAGTGGATACCAAGAGACCCAGTACTTC. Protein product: CASSESSGYQETQYF.

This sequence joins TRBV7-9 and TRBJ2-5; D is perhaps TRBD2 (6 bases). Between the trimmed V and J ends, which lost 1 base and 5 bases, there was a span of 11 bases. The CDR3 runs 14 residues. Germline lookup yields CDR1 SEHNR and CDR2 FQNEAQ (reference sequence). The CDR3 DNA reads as TGTGCCAGCAGCTTAGGGCCTGCGGGGGAGACCCAGTACTTC. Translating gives CASSLGPAGETQYF.

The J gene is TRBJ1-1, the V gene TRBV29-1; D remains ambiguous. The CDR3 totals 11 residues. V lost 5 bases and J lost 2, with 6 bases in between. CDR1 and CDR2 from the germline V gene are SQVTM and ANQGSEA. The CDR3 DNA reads TGCAGCGTTTCCCCTAACACTGAAGCTTTCTTT. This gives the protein CSVSPNTEAFF.

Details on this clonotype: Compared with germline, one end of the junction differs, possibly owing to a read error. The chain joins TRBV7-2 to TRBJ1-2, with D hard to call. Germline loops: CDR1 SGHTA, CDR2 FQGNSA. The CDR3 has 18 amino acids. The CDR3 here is CAGSLVQLSGTFNYGYTF. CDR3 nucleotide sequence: TGTGCCGGCAGCCTGGTACAGCTCTCGGGCACATTTAACTATGGCTACACCTTC. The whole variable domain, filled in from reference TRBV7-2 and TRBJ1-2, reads GAGVSQSPSNKVTEKGKDVELRCDPISGHTALYWYRQSLGQGLEFLIYFQGNSAPDKSGLPSDRFSAERTGGSVSTLTIQRTQQEDSAVYLCAGSLVQLSGTFNYGYTFGSGTRLTVV.

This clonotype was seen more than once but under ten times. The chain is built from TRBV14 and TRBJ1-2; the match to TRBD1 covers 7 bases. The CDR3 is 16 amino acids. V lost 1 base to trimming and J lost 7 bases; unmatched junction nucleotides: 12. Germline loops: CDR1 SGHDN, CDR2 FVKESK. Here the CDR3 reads CASSQVGSRTGLGYTF. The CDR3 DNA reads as TGTGCCAGCAGCCAAGTAGGATCCCGGACAGGTCTTGGCTACACCTTC.

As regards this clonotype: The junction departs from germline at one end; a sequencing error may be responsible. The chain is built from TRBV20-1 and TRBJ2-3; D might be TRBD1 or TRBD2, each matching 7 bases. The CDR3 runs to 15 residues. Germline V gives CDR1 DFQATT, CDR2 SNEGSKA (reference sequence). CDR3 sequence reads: CSARQWGGRQGAQYF. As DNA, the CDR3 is TGCAGCGCTAGACAGTGGGGGGGCCGTCAGGGGGCGCAGTATTTT.

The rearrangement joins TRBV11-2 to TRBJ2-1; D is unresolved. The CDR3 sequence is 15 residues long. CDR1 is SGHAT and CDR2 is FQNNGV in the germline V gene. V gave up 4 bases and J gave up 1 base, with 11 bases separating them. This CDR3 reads CASSSLGGSYNEQFF. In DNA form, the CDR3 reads TGTGCCAGCAGCTCCCTAGGTGGATCCTACAATGAGCAGTTCTTC.

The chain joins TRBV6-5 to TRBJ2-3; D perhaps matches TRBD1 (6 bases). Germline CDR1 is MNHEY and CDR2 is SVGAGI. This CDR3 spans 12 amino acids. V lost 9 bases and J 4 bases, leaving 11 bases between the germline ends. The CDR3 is CASGRGADTQYF. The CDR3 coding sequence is TGTGCCAGTGGCAGGGGTGCAGATACGCAGTATTTT.

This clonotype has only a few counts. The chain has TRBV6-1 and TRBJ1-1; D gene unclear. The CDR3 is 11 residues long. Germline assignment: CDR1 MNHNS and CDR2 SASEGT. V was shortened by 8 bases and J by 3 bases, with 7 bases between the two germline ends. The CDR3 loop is CASLIYTEAFF. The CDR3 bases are TGTGCCAGCCTTATTTACACTGAAGCTTTCTTT.

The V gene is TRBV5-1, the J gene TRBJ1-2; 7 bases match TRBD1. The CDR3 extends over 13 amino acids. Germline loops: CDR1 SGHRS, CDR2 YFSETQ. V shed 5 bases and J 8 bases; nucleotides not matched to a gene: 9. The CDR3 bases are TGCGCCAGCAGGTCAGATACAGGGGACGGCTACACCTTC. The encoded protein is CASRSDTGDGYTF.

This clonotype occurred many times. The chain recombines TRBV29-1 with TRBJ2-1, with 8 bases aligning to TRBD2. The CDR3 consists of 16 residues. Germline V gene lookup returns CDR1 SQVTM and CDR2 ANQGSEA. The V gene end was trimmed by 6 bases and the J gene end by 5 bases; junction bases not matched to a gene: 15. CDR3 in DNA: TGCAGCGTCGCAAACTCTTTAGCGGGGACTGACAATGAGCAGTTCTTC. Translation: CSVANSLAGTDNEQFF.

CDR3 sequence: CASGSDGNEQYF. CDR3 DNA: TGTGCTAGTGGCTCTGACGGCAATGAGCAGTACTTC. The rearrangement uses TRBV12-5 and TRBJ2-7; no firm D call. This CDR3 is 12 amino acids long. In germline, CDR1 is LGHNT, CDR2 FRNRAP. V lost 6 bases, J lost 7 bases, and 13 bases lay in between.

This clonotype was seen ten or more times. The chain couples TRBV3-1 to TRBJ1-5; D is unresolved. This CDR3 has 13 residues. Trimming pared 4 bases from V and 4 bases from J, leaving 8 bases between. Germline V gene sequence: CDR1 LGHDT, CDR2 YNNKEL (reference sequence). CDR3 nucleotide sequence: TGTGCCAGCAGCCCTGACGGGAATCAGCCCCAGCATTTT. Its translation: CASSPDGNQPQHF.

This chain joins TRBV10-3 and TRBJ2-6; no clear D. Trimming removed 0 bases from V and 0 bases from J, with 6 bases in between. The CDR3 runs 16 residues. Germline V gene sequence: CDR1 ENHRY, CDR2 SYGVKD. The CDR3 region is CAISESTASGANVLTF. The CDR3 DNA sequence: TGTGCCATCAGTGAGTCGACGGCCTCTGGGGCCAACGTCCTGACTTTC.

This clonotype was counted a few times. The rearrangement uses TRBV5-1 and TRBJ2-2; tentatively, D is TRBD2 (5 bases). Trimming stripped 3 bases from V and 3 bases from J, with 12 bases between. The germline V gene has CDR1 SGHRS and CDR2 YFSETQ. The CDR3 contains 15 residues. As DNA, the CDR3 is TGCGCCAGCAGCTCGGGATTGCGGGACACCGGGGAGCTGTTTTTT. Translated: CASSSGLRDTGELFF.

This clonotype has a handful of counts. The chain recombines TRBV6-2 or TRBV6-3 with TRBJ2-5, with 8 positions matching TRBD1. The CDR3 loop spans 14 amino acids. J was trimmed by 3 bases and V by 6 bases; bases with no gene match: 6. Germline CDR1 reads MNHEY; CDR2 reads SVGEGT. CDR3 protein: CASRKDREKETQYF. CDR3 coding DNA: TGTGCCAGCAGGAAGGACAGGGAAAAAGAGACCCAGTACTTC.

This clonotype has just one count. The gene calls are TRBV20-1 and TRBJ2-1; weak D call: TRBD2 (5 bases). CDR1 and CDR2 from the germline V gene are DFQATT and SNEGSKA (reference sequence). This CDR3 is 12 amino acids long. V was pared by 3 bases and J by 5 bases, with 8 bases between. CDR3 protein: CSASERNNEQFF. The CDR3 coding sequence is TGCAGTGCTAGCGAGCGGAACAATGAGCAGTTCTTC.

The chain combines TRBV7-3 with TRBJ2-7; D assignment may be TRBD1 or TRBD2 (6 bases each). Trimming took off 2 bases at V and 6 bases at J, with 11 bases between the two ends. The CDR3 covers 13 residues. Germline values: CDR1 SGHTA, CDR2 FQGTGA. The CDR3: CASSLSGGREQYF. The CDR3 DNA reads TGTGCCAGCAGCTTATCTGGGGGGCGCGAGCAGTACTTC.

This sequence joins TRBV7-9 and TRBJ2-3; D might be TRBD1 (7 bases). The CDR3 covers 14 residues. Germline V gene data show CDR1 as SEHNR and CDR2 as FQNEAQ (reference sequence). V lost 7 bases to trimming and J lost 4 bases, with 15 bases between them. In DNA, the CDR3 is TGTGCCAGCACCCAGGGGGGTTCGGCAGATACGCAGTATTTT. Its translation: CASTQGGSADTQYF.

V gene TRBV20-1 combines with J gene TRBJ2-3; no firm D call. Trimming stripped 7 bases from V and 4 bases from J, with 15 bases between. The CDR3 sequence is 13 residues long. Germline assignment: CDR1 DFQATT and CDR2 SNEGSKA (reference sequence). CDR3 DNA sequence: TGCAGTGTTCCCAAGTGGGCCCCAGATACGCAGTATTTT. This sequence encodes CSVPKWAPDTQYF.

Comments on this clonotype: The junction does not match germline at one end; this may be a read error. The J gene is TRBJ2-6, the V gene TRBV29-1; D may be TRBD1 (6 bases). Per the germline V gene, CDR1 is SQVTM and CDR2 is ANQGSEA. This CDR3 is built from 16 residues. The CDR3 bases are TGCAGCGTGGCCCGGGACACCGACTCTGGGGCCAACGTCCGGACTTTC. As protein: CSVARDTDSGANVRTF.

The CDR3 DNA follows: TGTGCCAGCAGCCGATATATTAGCACAGATACGCAGTATTTT. This codes for CASSRYISTDTQYF. The chain combines TRBV27 with TRBJ2-3; D unclear. Trimming shortened V by 6 bases and J by 0 bases, and 10 bases separated the two germline ends. Germline assignment: CDR1 MNHEY and CDR2 SMNVEV (reference sequence). This CDR3 comprises 14 residues.

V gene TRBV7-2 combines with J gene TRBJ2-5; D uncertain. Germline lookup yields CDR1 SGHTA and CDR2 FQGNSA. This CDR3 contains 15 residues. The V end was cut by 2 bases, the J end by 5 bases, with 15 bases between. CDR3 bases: TGTGCCAGCAGCTTACAATTTGGAACCGATGAGACCCAGTACTTC. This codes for CASSLQFGTDETQYF.

The CDR3 protein is CASSDQGLASYNEQFF. The CDR3 DNA reads as TGTGCCAGCAGCGACCAGGGACTAGCCTCCTACAATGAGCAGTTCTTC. The chain employs TRBV6-2 or TRBV6-3 and TRBJ2-1; 9 bases map to TRBD2. Germline V CDR1 and CDR2: MNHEY, SVGEGT. This CDR3 spans 16 amino acids. Losses at the gene ends were 6 bases for V and 0 bases for J; bases not matched to a gene: 6.

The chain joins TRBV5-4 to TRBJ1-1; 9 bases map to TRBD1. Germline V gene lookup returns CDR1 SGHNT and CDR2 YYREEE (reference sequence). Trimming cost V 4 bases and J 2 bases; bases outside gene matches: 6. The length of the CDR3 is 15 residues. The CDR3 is CASSGPGQGNTEAFF. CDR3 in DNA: TGTGCCAGCAGCGGACCGGGACAGGGAAACACTGAAGCTTTCTTT. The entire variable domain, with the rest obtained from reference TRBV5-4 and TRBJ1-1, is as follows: ETGVTQSPTHLIKTRGQQVTLRCSSQSGHNTVSWYQQALGQGPQFIFQYYREEENGRGNFPPRFSGLQFPNYSSELNVNALELDDSALYLCASSGPGQGNTEAFFGQGTRLTVV.

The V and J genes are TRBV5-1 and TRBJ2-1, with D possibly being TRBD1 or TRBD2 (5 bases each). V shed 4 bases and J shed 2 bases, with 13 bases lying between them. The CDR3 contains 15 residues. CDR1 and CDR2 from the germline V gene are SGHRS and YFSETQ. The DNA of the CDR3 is TGCGCCAGCAGCCCGGATGGGGACCCCTACAATGAGCAGTTCTTC. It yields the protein CASSPDGDPYNEQFF.

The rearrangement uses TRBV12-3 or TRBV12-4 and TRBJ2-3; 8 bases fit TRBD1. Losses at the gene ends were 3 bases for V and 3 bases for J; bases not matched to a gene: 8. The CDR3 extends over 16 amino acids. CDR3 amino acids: CASSLRTGQETDTQYF. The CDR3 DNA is TGTGCCAGCAGTTTGAGGACGGGACAGGAGACAGATACGCAGTATTTT.

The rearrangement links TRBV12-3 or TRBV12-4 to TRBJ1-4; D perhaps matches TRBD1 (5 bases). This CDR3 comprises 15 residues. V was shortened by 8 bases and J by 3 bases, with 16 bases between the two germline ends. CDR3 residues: CASGGRGNSNEKLFF. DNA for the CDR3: TGTGCCAGCGGGGGACGGGGTAACTCTAATGAAAAACTGTTTTTT.

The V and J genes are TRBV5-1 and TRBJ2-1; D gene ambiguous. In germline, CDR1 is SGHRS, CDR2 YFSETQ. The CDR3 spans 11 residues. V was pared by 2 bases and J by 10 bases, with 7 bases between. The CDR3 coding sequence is TGCGCCAGCAGCTTCTTGCACGAGCAGTTCTTC. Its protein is CASSFLHEQFF.